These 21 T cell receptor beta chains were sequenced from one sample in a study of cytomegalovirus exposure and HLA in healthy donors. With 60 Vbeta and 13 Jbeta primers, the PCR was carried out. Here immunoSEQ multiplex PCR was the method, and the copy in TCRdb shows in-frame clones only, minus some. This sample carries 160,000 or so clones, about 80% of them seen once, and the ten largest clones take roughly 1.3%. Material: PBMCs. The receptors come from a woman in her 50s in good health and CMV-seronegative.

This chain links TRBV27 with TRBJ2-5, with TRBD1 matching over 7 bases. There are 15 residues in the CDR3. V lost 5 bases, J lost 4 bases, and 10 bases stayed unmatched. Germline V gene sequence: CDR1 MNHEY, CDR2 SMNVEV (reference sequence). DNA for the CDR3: TGTGCCAGCAGTCCGAACAGGGGTGCCCGAGAGACCCAGTACTTC. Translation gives CASSPNRGARETQYF.

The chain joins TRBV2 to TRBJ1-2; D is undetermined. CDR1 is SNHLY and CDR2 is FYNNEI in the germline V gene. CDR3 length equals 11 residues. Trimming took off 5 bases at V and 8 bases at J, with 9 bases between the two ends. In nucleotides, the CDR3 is TGTGCCAGCAGTCCCCTATTCGGCTACACCTTC. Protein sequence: CASSPLFGYTF. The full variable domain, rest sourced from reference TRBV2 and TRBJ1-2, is EPEVTQTPSHQVTQMGQEVILRCVPISNHLYFYWYRQILGQKVEFLVSFYNNEISEKSEIFDDQFSVERPDGSNFTLKIRSTKLEDSAMYFCASSPLFGYTFGSGTRLTVV.

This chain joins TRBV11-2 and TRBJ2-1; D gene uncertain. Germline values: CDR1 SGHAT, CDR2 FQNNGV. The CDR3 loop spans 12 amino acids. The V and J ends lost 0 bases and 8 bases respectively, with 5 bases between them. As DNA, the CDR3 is TGTGCCAGCAGCTTAGAAGCCTATGAGCAGTTCTTC. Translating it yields CASSLEAYEQFF.

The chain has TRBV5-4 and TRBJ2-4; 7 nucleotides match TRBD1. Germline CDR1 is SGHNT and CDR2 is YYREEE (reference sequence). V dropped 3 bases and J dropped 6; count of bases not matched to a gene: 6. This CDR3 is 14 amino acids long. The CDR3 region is CASSSRQGGNIQYF. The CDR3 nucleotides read TGTGCCAGCAGCTCACGACAGGGCGGAAACATTCAGTACTTC.

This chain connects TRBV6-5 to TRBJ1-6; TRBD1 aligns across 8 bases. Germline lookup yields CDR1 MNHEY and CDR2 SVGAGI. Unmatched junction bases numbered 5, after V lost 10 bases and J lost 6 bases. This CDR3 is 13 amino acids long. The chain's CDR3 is CATRTGLNSPLHF. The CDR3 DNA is TGTGCCACCAGGACAGGGCTTAATTCACCCCTCCACTTT.

Here the CDR3 DNA reads TGTGCCAGCAGCTTAGGAGGGCAAACTGAAGCTTTCTTT. The encoded protein is CASSLGGQTEAFF. The V call is TRBV11-2, the J call TRBJ1-1; D not certain. V lost 1 base to trimming and J lost 5 bases, with 8 bases between them. The CDR3 has 13 residues. The germline gives CDR1 SGHAT, CDR2 FQNNGV. The complete variable domain, with remaining parts taken from reference TRBV11-2 and TRBJ1-1, reads EAGVAQSPRYKIIEKRQSVAFWCNPISGHATLYWYQQILGQGPKLLIQFQNNGVVDDSQLPKDRFSAERLKGVDSTLKIQPAKLEDSAVYLCASSLGGQTEAFFGQGTRLTVV.

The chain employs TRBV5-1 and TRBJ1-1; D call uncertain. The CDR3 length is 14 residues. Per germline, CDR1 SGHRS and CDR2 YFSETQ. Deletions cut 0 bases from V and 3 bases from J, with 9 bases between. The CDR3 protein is CASSLANGDTEAFF. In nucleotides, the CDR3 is TGCGCCAGCAGCTTGGCCAACGGGGACACTGAAGCTTTCTTT.

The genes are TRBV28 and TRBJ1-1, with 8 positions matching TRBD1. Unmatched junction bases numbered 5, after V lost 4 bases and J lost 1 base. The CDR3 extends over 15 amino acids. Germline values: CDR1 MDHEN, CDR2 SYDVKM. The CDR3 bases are TGTGCCAGCAGTTCACCGGACAGGGAGAACACTGAAGCTTTCTTT. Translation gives CASSSPDRENTEAFF.

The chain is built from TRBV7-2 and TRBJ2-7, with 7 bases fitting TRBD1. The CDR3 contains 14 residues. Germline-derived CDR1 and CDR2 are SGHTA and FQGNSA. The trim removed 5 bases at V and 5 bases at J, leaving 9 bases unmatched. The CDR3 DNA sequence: TGTGCCAGCAGCGCGCGACAGGGACGGAACGAGCAGTACTTC. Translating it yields CASSARQGRNEQYF.

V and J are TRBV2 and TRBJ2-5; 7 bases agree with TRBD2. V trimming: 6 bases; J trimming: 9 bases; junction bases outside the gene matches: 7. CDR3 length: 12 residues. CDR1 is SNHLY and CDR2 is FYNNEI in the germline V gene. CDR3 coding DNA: TGTGCCAGCAGGGGGACTATGGGGTCCCAGTACTTC. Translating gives CASRGTMGSQYF.

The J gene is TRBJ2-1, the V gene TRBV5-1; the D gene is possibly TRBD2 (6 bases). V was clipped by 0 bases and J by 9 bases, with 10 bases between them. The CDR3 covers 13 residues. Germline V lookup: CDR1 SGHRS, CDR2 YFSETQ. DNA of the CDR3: TGCGCCAGCAGCTTGGGGGGGGTCGGTGAGCAGTTCTTC. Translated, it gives CASSLGGVGEQFF.

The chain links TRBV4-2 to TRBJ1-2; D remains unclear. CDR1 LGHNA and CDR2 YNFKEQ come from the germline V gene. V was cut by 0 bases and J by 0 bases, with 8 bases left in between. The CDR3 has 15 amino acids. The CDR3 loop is CASSQDPQANYGYTF. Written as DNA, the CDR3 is TGTGCCAGCAGCCAAGATCCCCAGGCTAACTATGGCTACACCTTC.

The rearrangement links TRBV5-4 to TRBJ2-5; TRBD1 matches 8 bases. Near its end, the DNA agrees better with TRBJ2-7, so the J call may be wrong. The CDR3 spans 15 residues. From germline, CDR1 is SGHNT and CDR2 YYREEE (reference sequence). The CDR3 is CASSQAGTGSYEQYF. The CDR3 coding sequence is TGTGCCAGCAGCCAGGCCGGGACAGGAAGTTACGAGCAGTACTTC.

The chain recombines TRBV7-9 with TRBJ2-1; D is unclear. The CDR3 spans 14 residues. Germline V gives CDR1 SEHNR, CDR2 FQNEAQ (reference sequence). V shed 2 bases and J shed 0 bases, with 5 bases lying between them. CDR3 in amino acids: CASSLSISYNEQFF. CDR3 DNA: TGTGCCAGCAGCTTATCTATCTCCTACAATGAGCAGTTCTTC.

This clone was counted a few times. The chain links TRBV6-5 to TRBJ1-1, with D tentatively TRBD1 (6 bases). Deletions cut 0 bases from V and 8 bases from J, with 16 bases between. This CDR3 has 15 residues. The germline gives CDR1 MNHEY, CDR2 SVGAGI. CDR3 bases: TGTGCCAGCAGTTACTCGCGGTATGGGGGCGTCGAAGCTTTCTTT. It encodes CASSYSRYGGVEAFF.

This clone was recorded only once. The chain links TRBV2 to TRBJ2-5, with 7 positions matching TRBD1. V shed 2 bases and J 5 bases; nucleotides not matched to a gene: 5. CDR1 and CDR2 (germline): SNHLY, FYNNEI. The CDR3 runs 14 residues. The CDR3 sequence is CASSENRGQETQYF. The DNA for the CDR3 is TGTGCCAGCAGTGAAAACAGGGGTCAGGAGACCCAGTACTTC.

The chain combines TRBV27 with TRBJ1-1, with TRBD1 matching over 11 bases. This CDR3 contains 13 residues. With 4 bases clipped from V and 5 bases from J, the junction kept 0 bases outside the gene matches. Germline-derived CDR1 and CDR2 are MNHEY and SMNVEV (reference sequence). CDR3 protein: CASSWDRGTEAFF. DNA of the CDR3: TGTGCCAGCAGTTGGGACAGGGGGACTGAAGCTTTCTTT.

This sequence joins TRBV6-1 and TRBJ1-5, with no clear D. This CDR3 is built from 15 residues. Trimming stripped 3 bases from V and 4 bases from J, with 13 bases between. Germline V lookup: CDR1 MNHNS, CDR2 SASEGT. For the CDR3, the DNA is TGTGCCAGCAGTGATTATGAAAGAGTTAATCAGCCCCAGCATTTT. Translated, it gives CASSDYERVNQPQHF.

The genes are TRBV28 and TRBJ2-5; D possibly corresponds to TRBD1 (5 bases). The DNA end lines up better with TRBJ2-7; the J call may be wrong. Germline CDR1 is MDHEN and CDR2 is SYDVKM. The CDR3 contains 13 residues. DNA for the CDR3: TGTGCCAGCAGCCTCCGACAGCCCTACGAGCAGTACTTC. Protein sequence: CASSLRQPYEQYF.

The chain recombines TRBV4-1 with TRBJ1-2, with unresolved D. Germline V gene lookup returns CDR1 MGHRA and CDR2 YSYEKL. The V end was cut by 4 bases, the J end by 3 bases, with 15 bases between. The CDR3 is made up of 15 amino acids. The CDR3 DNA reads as TGCGCCAGCAGCCCCGTAGCTCGCGGGGACTATGGCTACACCTTC. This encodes CASSPVARGDYGYTF.

CDR3 sequence: CASSLNVRGSGYTF. CDR3 nucleotides: TGTGCCAGCAGCTTAAATGTCAGGGGGAGTGGCTACACCTTC. The rearrangement joins TRBV7-3 to TRBJ1-2; 7 bases align to TRBD1. Germline V gene sequence: CDR1 SGHTA, CDR2 FQGTGA. With V trimmed by 1 base and J by 7 bases, 6 bases remained unmatched. The CDR3 extends over 14 amino acids.